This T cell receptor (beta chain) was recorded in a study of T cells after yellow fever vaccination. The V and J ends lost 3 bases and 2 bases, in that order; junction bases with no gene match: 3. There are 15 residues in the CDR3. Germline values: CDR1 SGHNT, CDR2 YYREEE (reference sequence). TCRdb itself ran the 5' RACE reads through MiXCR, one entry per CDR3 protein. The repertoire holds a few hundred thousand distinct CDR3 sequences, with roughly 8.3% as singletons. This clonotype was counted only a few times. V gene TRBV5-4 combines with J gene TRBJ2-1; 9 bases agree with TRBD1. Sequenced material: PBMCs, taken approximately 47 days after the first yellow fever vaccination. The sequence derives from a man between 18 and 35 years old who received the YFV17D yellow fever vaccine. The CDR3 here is CASSSGQGTYNEQFF. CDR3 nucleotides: TGTGCCAGCAGCTCGGGACAGGGCACCTACAATGAGCAGTTCTTC.